This TCR beta chain was sequenced during a study of shared clonotypes between healthy human individuals. Produced via immunoSEQ multiplex PCR; TCRdb's table is partial and in-frame only. Altogether some 2,000,000 clones are present, 90% to 95% being singletons, with the ten largest covering approximately 0.13%. A split of CD4+ cells into CD45RA+ naive and CD45RA-negative memory subsets was performed. Trimming stripped 2 bases from V and 1 base from J, with 5 bases between. This CDR3 is built from 13 residues. The germline V gene has CDR1 MNHNS and CDR2 SASEGT. The receptor was derived from a man aged 18 to 29 in good health. Sequenced input: naive CD4+ T cells sorted from blood. Subset specified: CD45RA+ positively selected. The J gene is TRBJ1-1, the V gene TRBV6-1; D unclear. CDR3 bases: TGTGCCAGCAGTGAACCGTCGAACACTGAAGCTTTCTTT. Its translation: CASSEPSNTEAFF.